This T cell receptor (beta chain) stems from a study of blood T cell repertoires in COVID-19. For the study at large: Donors in the United States, Italy and Spain gave samples during acute or convalescent COVID-19. T cells, B-cell-depleted T cells, or PBMCs supplied cDNA or gDNA.

Authors' analysis steps: For nucleated cells, counts were estimated from reference gene primer amplification. TCRdb's copy holds only in-frame clones and misses some; the assay was immunoSEQ multiplex PCR. Clone size and V and J calls were adopted from that table, with D and trimming inferred from the DNA. The data hold fewer than 300,000 clones, with around 90% observed a single time. Seattle patients were enrolled while actively infected and followed longitudinally. CDR1 is SGHRS and CDR2 is YFSETQ in the germline V gene. V shed 4 bases, J shed 3 bases, and the junction held 4 bases outside the gene matches. The CDR3 totals 14 residues.

The clonotype comes from a person under 35 with COVID-19, enrolled during active disease. The sample comprised peripheral blood. The rearrangement joins TRBV5-1 to TRBJ2-7; 10 nucleotides align to TRBD1. The CDR3 region has the DNA TGCGCCAGCAGCCCGGGACAGGGGTTCTACGAGCAGTACTTC. Its translation: CASSPGQGFYEQYF.